This TCR beta chain is drawn from a study of CD8 T cells in ankylosing spondylitis. TCR beta libraries were made by quantitative 5'-RACE with molecular barcodes. TCRdb recomputed calls from the 5' RACE reads with MiXCR, one row per CDR3 protein. The data show 250,000 or so distinct CDR3 sequences, approximately 24% seen once. The study's findings and limits: CD8+ disease-linked clones were present at relatively low frequencies in blood. Blood from ankylosing spondylitis patients appeared to carry a characteristic eight-variant TCR beta motif. From matched ankylosing spondylitis synovial fluid, disease-linked clones were reportedly recovered at significantly enriched levels.

In this sample, this clonotype turned up a few times. Its antigen is currently unknown. The V segment lost 4 bases and the J segment 0 bases; nucleotides outside the gene matches: 3. This CDR3 has 16 amino acids. Per germline, CDR1 ENHRY and CDR2 SYGVKD. The V gene is TRBV10-3, the J gene TRBJ2-3; the match to TRBD2 covers 11 bases. Material for sequencing was blood, either unsorted or a sorted T cell fraction (not recorded which). The clonotype comes from a male donor with ankylosing spondylitis or in good health (not recorded which). The CDR3 protein is CAISVGTSGSTDTQYF. For the CDR3, the DNA is TGTGCCATCAGTGTAGGGACTAGCGGTAGCACAGATACGCAGTATTTT.